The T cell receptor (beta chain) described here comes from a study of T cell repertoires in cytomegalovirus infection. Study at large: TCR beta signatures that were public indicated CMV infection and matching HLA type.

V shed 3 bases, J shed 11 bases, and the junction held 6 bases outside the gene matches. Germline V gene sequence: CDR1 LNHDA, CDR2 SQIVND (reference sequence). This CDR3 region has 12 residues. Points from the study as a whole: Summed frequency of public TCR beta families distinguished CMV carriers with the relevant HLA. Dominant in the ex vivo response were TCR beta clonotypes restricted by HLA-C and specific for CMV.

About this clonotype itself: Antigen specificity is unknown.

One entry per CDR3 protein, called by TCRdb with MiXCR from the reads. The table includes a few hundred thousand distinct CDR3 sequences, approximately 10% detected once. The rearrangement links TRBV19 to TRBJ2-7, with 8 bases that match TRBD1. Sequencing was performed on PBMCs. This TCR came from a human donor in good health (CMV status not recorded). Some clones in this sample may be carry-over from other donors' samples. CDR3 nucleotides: TGTGCCAGTAGTATTGCAGGACAGGGAAAGTACTTC. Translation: CASSIAGQGKYF.